The rows below give T cell receptor beta chains drawn from one sample of a study of synovial regulatory T cells in juvenile arthritis. The assay was immunoSEQ multiplex PCR, and TCRdb's table has in-frame clones only and misses some. The specimen's table records about 10,000 clones. Material for sequencing was Treg cells from blood. The receptors here all came from a donor younger than 35 with juvenile idiopathic arthritis. The CDR3 runs from the conserved cysteine through the conserved F or W. Expanded clones are given a class, and other clones once, few, many or no size at all.

J gene: TRBJ1-4; clone size: -; V gene: TRBV9; CDR3 protein: CASSPRVGLYEKLFF
J gene: TRBJ2-2; clone size: -; V gene: TRBV7-3; CDR3 protein: CASSLDRRTGELFF
J gene: TRBJ2-3; clone size: -; V gene: TRBV10-3; CDR3 protein: CAISSTETADTQYF
J gene: TRBJ2-2; clone size: -; V gene: TRBV5-1; CDR3 protein: CASSLALAGQGESGELFF
J gene: TRBJ2-7; clone size: -; V gene: TRBV18; CDR3 protein: CASSEGLAAYEQYF
J gene: TRBJ2-3; clone size: -; V gene: TRBV10-3; CDR3 protein: CAIRGTLADTQYF
J gene: TRBJ1-3; clone size: -; V gene: TRBV18; CDR3 protein: CASSQGNTIYF
J gene: TRBJ2-1; clone size: -; V gene: TRBV2; CDR3 protein: CASSDLGRSLANEQFF
J gene: TRBJ2-6; clone size: -; V gene: TRBV7-3; CDR3 protein: CASSWDGGANVLTF
J gene: TRBJ1-5; clone size: -; V gene: TRBV10-3; CDR3 protein: CAISEWGRNQPQHF
J gene: TRBJ2-2; clone size: -; V gene: TRBV6-6; CDR3 protein: CASSYRDRGYTGELFF
J gene: TRBJ2-1; clone size: -; V gene: TRBV19; CDR3 protein: CASSIGQGAYNEQFF
J gene: TRBJ1-3; clone size: -; V gene: TRBV10-3; CDR3 protein: CAIRQGSGNTIYF
J gene: TRBJ1-5; clone size: -; V gene: TRBV19; CDR3 protein: CASKLVGSAQHF
J gene: TRBJ2-7; clone size: -; V gene: TRBV7-6; CDR3 protein: CASSYGLAYEQYF
J gene: TRBJ2-1; clone size: -; V gene: TRBV6-4; CDR3 protein: CASSDRERSSSYNEQFF
J gene: TRBJ2-7; clone size: -; V gene: TRBV27; CDR3 protein: CASGFRDRGVKQYF
J gene: TRBJ1-1; clone size: -; V gene: TRBV28; CDR3 protein: CATAIEERAFF
J gene: TRBJ2-1; clone size: -; V gene: TRBV25-1; CDR3 protein: CASSRGGGVYNEQFF
J gene: TRBJ2-7; clone size: -; V gene: TRBV19; CDR3 protein: CASSLHRDRGNEQYF
J gene: TRBJ1-5; clone size: -; V gene: TRBV2; CDR3 protein: CASSTRTGPKRNQPQHF
J gene: TRBJ1-5; clone size: -; V gene: TRBV19; CDR3 protein: CASSEGQGQPQHF
J gene: TRBJ2-1; clone size: -; V gene: TRBV5-1; CDR3 protein: CASSSPGTSVRFF
J gene: TRBJ2-7; clone size: -; V gene: TRBV28; CDR3 protein: CASSGALSYEQYF
J gene: TRBJ2-7; clone size: -; V gene: TRBV4-1; CDR3 protein: CASSGLGFLSSYEQYF
J gene: TRBJ2-1; clone size: -; V gene: TRBV19; CDR3 protein: CASTLGGQGIWEQFF
J gene: TRBJ2-7; clone size: medium-sized; V gene: TRBV10-2; CDR3 protein: CASRLTSGGSYEQYF
J gene: TRBJ2-3; clone size: -; V gene: TRBV28; CDR3 protein: CASSLSVPGLAGADTQYF
J gene: TRBJ1-5; clone size: -; V gene: TRBV19; CDR3 protein: CASTEVTGISNQPQHF
J gene: TRBJ1-1; clone size: -; V gene: TRBV5-4; CDR3 protein: CASNPQGMTEAFF
J gene: TRBJ2-7; clone size: -; V gene: TRBV6-5; CDR3 protein: CASSSASASSYEQYF
J gene: TRBJ1-4; clone size: -; V gene: TRBV18; CDR3 protein: CASSPERQGMFEKLFF
J gene: TRBJ1-3; clone size: -; V gene: TRBV11-1; CDR3 protein: CASSATDRNTIYF
J gene: TRBJ1-6; clone size: -; V gene: TRBV19; CDR3 protein: CAGGGTDYSPLHF
J gene: TRBJ1-3; clone size: -; V gene: TRBV28; CDR3 protein: CASKPDRFPGNTIYF
J gene: TRBJ1-5; clone size: -; V gene: TRBV28; CDR3 protein: CASKITGWVNQPQHF
J gene: TRBJ2-7; clone size: -; V gene: TRBV5-1; CDR3 protein: CASSLNRIYEQYF
J gene: TRBJ2-7; clone size: -; V gene: TRBV19; CDR3 protein: CASSMGPFNIPGQGYEQYF
J gene: TRBJ1-2; clone size: -; V gene: TRBV2; CDR3 protein: CASSGGTGPYGYTF
J gene: TRBJ1-5; clone size: -; V gene: TRBV28; CDR3 protein: CASSREKTQHF
J gene: TRBJ1-1; clone size: -; V gene: TRBV2; CDR3 protein: CASRGQINTEAFF
J gene: TRBJ2-1; clone size: -; V gene: TRBV4-2; CDR3 protein: CASSETGGNEQFF
J gene: TRBJ2-2; clone size: -; V gene: TRBV5-1; CDR3 protein: CASQTRYTGELFF
J gene: TRBJ1-2; clone size: -; V gene: TRBV5-1; CDR3 protein: CASQDAHYGYTF
J gene: TRBJ2-7; clone size: -; V gene: TRBV4-1; CDR3 protein: CASSQAGTNYEQYF
J gene: TRBJ1-2; clone size: -; V gene: TRBV4-3; CDR3 protein: CASSHRMGQNGYTF
J gene: TRBJ2-7; clone size: -; V gene: TRBV18; CDR3 protein: CASSPAGGPYEQYF
J gene: TRBJ2-4; clone size: -; V gene: TRBV4-3; CDR3 protein: CASSQDYLAEFLAKNIQYF
J gene: TRBJ1-1; clone size: -; V gene: TRBV2; CDR3 protein: CASGGGLGTEAFF
J gene: TRBJ2-6; clone size: -; V gene: TRBV28; CDR3 protein: CASSFLTDSGANVLTF
J gene: TRBJ2-7; clone size: -; V gene: TRBV4-1; CDR3 protein: CASSQDQQGRYEQYF